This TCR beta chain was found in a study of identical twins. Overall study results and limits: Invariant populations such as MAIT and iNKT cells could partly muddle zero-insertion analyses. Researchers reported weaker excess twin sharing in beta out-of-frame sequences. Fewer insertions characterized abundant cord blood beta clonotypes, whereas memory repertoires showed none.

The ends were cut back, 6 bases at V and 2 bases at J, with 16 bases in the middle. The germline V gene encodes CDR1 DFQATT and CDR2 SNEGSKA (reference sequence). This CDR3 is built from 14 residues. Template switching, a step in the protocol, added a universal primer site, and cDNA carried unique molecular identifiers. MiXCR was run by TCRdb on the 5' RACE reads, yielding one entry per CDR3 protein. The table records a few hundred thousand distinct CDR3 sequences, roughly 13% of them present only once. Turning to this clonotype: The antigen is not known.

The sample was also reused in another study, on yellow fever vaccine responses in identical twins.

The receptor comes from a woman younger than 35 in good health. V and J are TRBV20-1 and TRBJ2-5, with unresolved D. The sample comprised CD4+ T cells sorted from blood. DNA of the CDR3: TGCAGTGCCCCAAACCCTGTAGGGCAAGAGACCCAGTACTTC. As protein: CSAPNPVGQETQYF.